Below are 32 T cell receptor beta chains sequenced from a single sample in a study of PD-L1 blockade in urothelial cancer. Sequencing was performed with immunoSEQ multiplex PCR; in TCRdb, only in-frame clones are kept and a portion is missing. Found here are around 46,000 clones, roughly four fifths of them singletons; the top ten hold 13%. The time point: peripheral blood 6 weeks after treatment start. The specimen was PBMCs, collected around atezolizumab (anti-PD-L1) treatment. These receptors were obtained from a man in his 60s with urothelial cancer.

J is TRBJ1-6 and V is TRBV9; 7 positions agree with TRBD1. Germline loops: CDR1 SGDLS, CDR2 YYNGEE. V was clipped by 4 bases and J by 6 bases; unmatched bases: 7. This CDR3 region has 15 residues. CDR3 coding DNA: TGTGCCAGCAGCCCCCCCGGGACAGCTAATTCACCCCTCCACTTT. Translation gives CASSPPGTANSPLHF.

V gene TRBV27 combines with J gene TRBJ2-5, with TRBD2 matching over 8 bases. CDR1 and CDR2 from the germline V gene are MNHEY and SMNVEV (reference sequence). The V segment lost 2 bases and the J segment 2 bases; nucleotides outside the gene matches: 10. There are 17 residues in the CDR3. The CDR3: CASSLRSGGRLQETQYF. The CDR3 DNA follows: TGTGCCAGCAGTTTACGGTCTGGCGGGAGGCTTCAAGAGACCCAGTACTTC.

The chain has TRBV27 and TRBJ2-1; the D gene is possibly TRBD2 (5 bases). Trimming shortened V by 3 bases and J by 9 bases, and 15 bases separated the two germline ends. Per the germline V gene, CDR1 is MNHEY and CDR2 is SMNVEV (reference sequence). The CDR3 loop spans 14 amino acids. DNA for the CDR3: TGTGCCAGCAGTTTGGGATCTGCGGGCGCTGAGCAGTTCTTC. This codes for CASSLGSAGAEQFF.

A single count supports this clone. This chain links TRBV6-6 with TRBJ2-5; 10 bases are shared with TRBD2. The germline gives CDR1 MNHNY, CDR2 SVGAGI (reference sequence). The CDR3 is 13 amino acids. Trimming at V came to 5 bases and at J to 4 bases, leaving 1 base not matched to a gene. The CDR3 coding sequence is TGTGCCAGCAGTAGCGGGGGGGCAGAGACCCAGTACTTC. Translating it yields CASSSGGAETQYF.

The chain carries TRBV29-1 and TRBJ2-1; 9 bases agree with TRBD2. Germline values: CDR1 SQVTM, CDR2 ANQGSEA. The trim removed 5 bases at V and 10 bases at J, leaving 12 bases unmatched. This CDR3 has 14 amino acids. The CDR3 coding sequence is TGCAGCGTTAATAGCGGGAGAGGGGGAGCGGAGCAGTTCTTC. It codes for CSVNSGRGGAEQFF.

The chain employs TRBV14 and TRBJ2-3, with 8 bases matching TRBD1. V was clipped by 8 bases and J by 0 bases; unmatched bases: 10. The CDR3 consists of 16 residues. Germline V CDR1 and CDR2: SGHDN, FVKESK. The CDR3 spells CASATRQGISTDTQYF. The DNA of the CDR3 is TGTGCCAGCGCGACTCGACAGGGGATTAGCACAGATACGCAGTATTTT. Drawing the rest from reference TRBV14 and TRBJ2-3, the complete variable domain is EAGVTQFPSHSVIEKGQTVTLRCDPISGHDNLYWYRRVMGKEIKFLLHFVKESKQDESGMPNNRFLAERTGGTYSTLKVQPAELEDSGVYFCASATRQGISTDTQYFGPGTRLTVL.

The chain carries TRBV10-3 and TRBJ2-3; TRBD2 matches 9 bases. V was pared by 9 bases and J by 1 base, with 2 bases of the junction left unmatched. The V gene's germline CDR1 is ENHRY and CDR2 SYGVKD. This CDR3 is 13 amino acids long. The CDR3 nucleotides are TGTGCCATGCGGGAGGGAGGCACAGATACGCAGTATTTT. The encoded protein is CAMREGGTDTQYF.

This chain connects TRBV5-1 to TRBJ2-1; tentatively, D is TRBD2 (5 bases). This CDR3 comprises 15 residues. CDR1 is SGHRS, CDR2 YFSETQ, per germline. Trimming pared 2 bases from V and 0 bases from J, leaving 9 bases between. The CDR3 spells CASSLGGRSYNEQFF. In DNA, the CDR3 is TGCGCCAGCAGCTTAGGAGGACGCTCCTACAATGAGCAGTTCTTC.

The chain joins TRBV6-5 to TRBJ1-2; 9 bases map to TRBD1. V lost 5 bases to trimming and J lost 7 bases; unmatched junction nucleotides: 8. CDR1 and CDR2 (germline): MNHEY, SVGAGI. The CDR3 totals 14 residues. CDR3 nucleotides: TGTGCCAGCAGTCCCGGGACAGGGAGGGGTGGCTACACCTTC. Encoded protein: CASSPGTGRGGYTF.

The V gene is TRBV28, the J gene TRBJ1-2; a weak D match, TRBD1 (6 bases). The germline V and J ends were trimmed by 3 bases and 4 bases, with 9 bases remaining between them. CDR3 length: 13 amino acids. Germline V gives CDR1 MDHEN, CDR2 SYDVKM. Here the CDR3 DNA reads TGTGCCAGCAGTTTCAGGGGCGGCTATGGCTACACCTTC. The encoded protein is CASSFRGGYGYTF.

The chain is built from TRBV4-1 and TRBJ1-2; a weak D match, TRBD1 (5 bases). Germline loops: CDR1 MGHRA, CDR2 YSYEKL. V lost 2 bases and J lost 2, with 15 bases in between. The CDR3 is made up of 16 amino acids. The CDR3 DNA sequence: TGCGCCAGCAGCCAACGGTCCGTTGGGGGGAACTATGGCTACACCTTC. Encoded protein: CASSQRSVGGNYGYTF.

This chain uses TRBV14 with TRBJ2-5; D possibly corresponds to TRBD2 (6 bases). This CDR3 has 13 residues. Trimming pared 1 base from V and 9 bases from J, leaving 12 bases between. Germline V CDR1 and CDR2: SGHDN, FVKESK. The CDR3 region is CASSQGRARAQYF. CDR3 DNA sequence: TGTGCCAGCAGCCAAGGGAGGGCGAGGGCCCAGTACTTC.

This clone appeared once. V and J are TRBV5-1 and TRBJ1-4; 9 bases line up with TRBD1. The germline gives CDR1 SGHRS, CDR2 YFSETQ. The V segment lost 4 bases and the J segment 8 bases; nucleotides outside the gene matches: 9. This CDR3 is 15 amino acids long. The CDR3 DNA sequence: TGCGCCAGCAGCGTGGACAGGGGTTATCAGGAAAAACTGTTTTTT. Translating it yields CASSVDRGYQEKLFF.

This clone occurred once. The V and J genes are TRBV7-9 and TRBJ1-1, with a tentative D call TRBD1 (6 bases). The germline CDR1 and CDR2 sequences are SEHNR and FQNEAQ (reference sequence). Trimming stripped 5 bases from V and 0 bases from J, with 16 bases between. The CDR3 covers 16 residues. The CDR3 is CASSPSGRGMNTEAFF. CDR3 sequence (DNA): TGTGCCAGCAGCCCGTCCGGGAGGGGGATGAACACTGAAGCTTTCTTT.

This clone appeared once. The chain is built from TRBV19 and TRBJ2-5; 8 nucleotides align to TRBD2. Germline V gives CDR1 LNHDA, CDR2 SQIVND (reference sequence). There are 15 residues in the CDR3. Unmatched junction bases numbered 6, after V lost 3 bases and J lost 3 bases. The CDR3 spells CASSIGGGPKETQYF. Written as DNA, the CDR3 is TGTGCCAGTAGTATTGGCGGGGGGCCGAAAGAGACCCAGTACTTC.

V usage is TRBV19 and J usage is TRBJ1-2; D is ambiguous. V was clipped by 6 bases and J by 5 bases, with 16 bases between them. In germline, CDR1 is LNHDA, CDR2 SQIVND (reference sequence). This CDR3 contains 14 residues. The CDR3 region is CASSVGRIPYGYTF. CDR3 nucleotides: TGTGCCAGTAGCGTGGGCAGAATACCTTATGGCTACACCTTC.

This rearrangement joins TRBV28 to TRBJ2-5; TRBD2 might be the D (7 bases). Germline CDR1 MDHEN, CDR2 SYDVKM. There are 15 residues in the CDR3. Trimming pared 4 bases from V and 7 bases from J, leaving 19 bases between. The CDR3 region is CASSSTGGGQSTQYF. CDR3 nucleotide sequence: TGTGCCAGCAGTTCAACGGGGGGCGGGCAATCGACCCAGTACTTC.

This clone was recorded once. The rearrangement links TRBV2 to TRBJ2-2; 9 bases fit TRBD1. Germline V gene data show CDR1 as SNHLY and CDR2 as FYNNEI. The J segment lost 4 bases and the V segment lost 4 bases, leaving 1 base of the junction unmatched. This CDR3 is built from 14 residues. The DNA for the CDR3 is TGTGCCAGCAGTGGACAGGGGGGCACCGGGGAGCTGTTTTTT. It translates to CASSGQGGTGELFF.

This clone turned up a few times. The chain couples TRBV19 to TRBJ2-7; D is unresolved. The CDR3 spans 15 residues. Trimming removed 2 bases from V and 7 bases from J, with 18 bases in between. In germline, CDR1 is LNHDA, CDR2 SQIVND (reference sequence). The CDR3 bases are TGTGCCAGTAGTATAATCCAGGCAAAGCTCCAGGAGCAGTACTTC. Translation gives CASSIIQAKLQEQYF.

The chain employs TRBV5-1 and TRBJ1-1; unclear D gene. The CDR3 loop spans 14 amino acids. Germline lookup yields CDR1 SGHRS and CDR2 YFSETQ. The ends were cut back, 0 bases at V and 5 bases at J, with 11 bases in the middle. CDR3 in DNA: TGCGCCAGCAGCTTGGAGGGTAGCGAGACTGAAGCTTTCTTT. Translated: CASSLEGSETEAFF.

The genes are TRBV18 and TRBJ2-7, with 9 positions matching TRBD2. J gave up 9 bases and V 6 bases, and 9 bases lay outside the gene matches. The germline CDR1 and CDR2 sequences are KGHSH and LQKENI. The CDR3 covers 13 residues. As DNA, the CDR3 is TGTGCCAGCTCCCCAGCGGGGGGCAACGGGCAGTACTTC. Its translation is CASSPAGGNGQYF.

The chain couples TRBV7-8 to TRBJ1-5; 8 nucleotides match TRBD1. This CDR3 contains 18 residues. V was pared by 1 base and J by 3 bases, with 11 bases of the junction left unmatched. Germline V gene lookup returns CDR1 SGHVS and CDR2 FQNEAQ. The CDR3 nucleotides are TGTGCCAGCAGCTTAGGCCAGGGGGCGCAGACTTCCAATCAGCCCCAGCATTTT. Residues: CASSLGQGAQTSNQPQHF. The full variable domain, in which reference TRBV7-8 and TRBJ1-5 provide the parts outside the CDR3, is GAGVSQSPRYKVAKRGQDVALRCDPISGHVSLFWYQQALGQGPEFLTYFQNEAQLDKSGLPSDRFFAERPEGSVSTLKIQRTQQEDSAVYLCASSLGQGAQTSNQPQHFGDGTRLSIL.

V and J are TRBV6-4 and TRBJ2-7; D may be TRBD1 (5 bases). V dropped 3 bases and J dropped 2 bases, with 11 bases sitting between them. In germline, CDR1 is MRHNA, CDR2 SNTAGT. This CDR3 spans 14 amino acids. In DNA, the CDR3 is TGTGCCAGCAGTGATCGTGACAGTACCTACGAGCAGTACTTC. It codes for CASSDRDSTYEQYF.

This chain connects TRBV7-2 to TRBJ2-6; 7 nucleotides match TRBD1. The CDR3 extends over 17 amino acids. CDR1 is SGHTA, CDR2 FQGNSA, per germline. V was pared by 4 bases and J by 1 base, with 7 bases of the junction left unmatched. CDR3 sequence reads: CASSSGQHLSGANVLTF. DNA for the CDR3: TGTGCCAGCAGCTCGGGACAGCATTTATCTGGGGCCAACGTCCTGACTTTC.

V is TRBV6-1 and J is TRBJ2-5, with D possibly being TRBD2 (5 bases). The CDR3 is 13 residues long. Trimming shortened V by 2 bases and J by 4 bases, and 8 bases separated the two germline ends. CDR1 is MNHNS, CDR2 SASEGT, per germline. The CDR3 loop is CASSERGLETQYF. The CDR3 nucleotides read TGTGCCAGCAGTGAACGAGGGTTAGAGACCCAGTACTTC.

The chain is built from TRBV21-1 and TRBJ2-1; the table's D gene call, TRBD2, was not cross checked with the DNA. TRBV21-1 represents a pseudogene. This CDR3 is built from 20 residues. This CDR3 is CASSKGGGWEGARFWGEQFF. The CDR3 nucleotides read TGTGCCAGCAGCAAAGGGGGAGGGTGGGAAGGGGCACGTTTTTGGGGTGAGCAGTTCTTC.

The chain combines TRBV2 with TRBJ1-5; D is unclear. The CDR3 totals 15 residues. Germline V gives CDR1 SNHLY, CDR2 FYNNEI. The V gene lost 5 bases and the J gene lost 7 bases, with 18 bases spanning the gap. CDR3 sequence (DNA): TGTGCCAGCAGTCTAAATACAATTGGAGCACAGCCCCAGCATTTT. It codes for CASSLNTIGAQPQHF.

At least ten counts were recorded for this clone. CDR3 sequence: CASSLRQDTEAFF. DNA of the CDR3: TGTGCCAGCAGTCTTCGGCAGGACACTGAAGCTTTCTTT. This sequence joins TRBV6-5 and TRBJ1-1; D is ambiguous. CDR1 is MNHEY, CDR2 SVGAGI, per germline. CDR3 length equals 13 residues. The germline V and J ends were trimmed by 5 bases and 3 bases, with 10 bases remaining between them.

This rearrangement joins TRBV7-9 to TRBJ1-2; 12 positions agree with TRBD1. The ends lost 5 bases at V and 4 bases at J; junction bases unmatched: 5. Germline values: CDR1 SEHNR, CDR2 FQNEAQ (reference sequence). The length of the CDR3 is 15 residues. CDR3 sequence: CASSQGQGAAYGYTF. CDR3 bases: TGTGCCAGCAGCCAGGGACAGGGGGCCGCCTATGGCTACACCTTC.

The rearrangement uses TRBV7-8 and TRBJ1-1, with 10 bases aligning to TRBD1. CDR1 and CDR2 from the germline V gene are SGHVS and FQNEAQ. Trimming took 3 bases from V and 0 from J; bases not matched to a gene: 7. CDR3 length equals 17 residues. The CDR3 spells CASSLGQGSFMNTEAFF. CDR3 in DNA: TGTGCCAGCAGCTTGGGACAGGGGAGTTTTATGAACACTGAAGCTTTCTTT.

This sequence joins TRBV5-4 and TRBJ2-5; D is perhaps TRBD2 (6 bases). Trimming removed 4 bases at V and 0 bases at J, with 16 bases between. Germline-derived CDR1 and CDR2 are SGHNT and YYREEE (reference sequence). The length of the CDR3 is 16 residues. The CDR3 DNA is TGTGCCAGCAGCCATCAAACTAGCCGGGACCAAGAGACCCAGTACTTC. Translated, it gives CASSHQTSRDQETQYF. The full variable domain, with the rest looked up from reference TRBV5-4 and TRBJ2-5, is ETGVTQSPTHLIKTRGQQVTLRCSSQSGHNTVSWYQQALGQGPQFIFQYYREEENGRGNFPPRFSGLQFPNYSSELNVNALELDDSALYLCASSHQTSRDQETQYFGPGTRLLVL.

V gene TRBV2 combines with J gene TRBJ2-2, with TRBD1 matching 7 bases. Germline lookup yields CDR1 SNHLY and CDR2 FYNNEI. J gave up 0 bases and V 7 bases, and 2 bases lay outside the gene matches. This CDR3 is built from 14 residues. Here the CDR3 DNA reads TGTGCCAGCACCGGGACAGCGAACACCGGGGAGCTGTTTTTT. Protein product: CASTGTANTGELFF.